This TCR beta chain was profiled in a study of T cell repertoires in cytomegalovirus infection (dated by TCRdb to between 2018 and 2021). Broadly, across the study: Peptide stimulations targeted recently identified HLA-C-restricted CMV epitopes, whose presentation resists viral immunomodulation, together with well-studied HLA-B-restricted epitopes. Because public TCR beta signatures pointed to carriage of CMV infection together with the matching HLA type, the HLA type of each donor mattered for the analysis.

Instrument used: Illumina HiSeq 1500. The public reads were quality trimmed at Q25 with fastp and then assembled into clones with MiXCR by TCRdb, keeping productive beta chains. For every CDR3 protein sequence, its rows merge into one entry that carries the most common genes and DNA. The sample yields approximately 730,000 distinct CDR3 sequences; about 28% were counted once. The ten largest clonotypes hold around 13% of the sample. The CDR3 spans 19 residues, from the cysteine through the phenylalanine. Just the 57-base CDR3 DNA is kept, in frame starting at base 1. Relative to germline, V is 5 bases shorter and J is 0 bases shorter, with 24 bases between their ends. CDR1 is given as SGHNT and CDR2 as YYREEE, both from the germline V gene (reference sequence). Broad study findings and their caveats: In both this cohort and an independent roughly 350-donor cohort, the cumulative frequency of public TCR beta family members distinguished carriers of CMV infection plus the relevant HLA type. The ex vivo response was dominated by HLA-C-restricted CMV-specific TCR beta clonotypes, which also provided the single most frequent clonotype in two of eight donors.

What the treatment or condition label conveys for this sample: in vitro stimulation with specific CMV peptide epitopes to enrich CMV-specific T cells. On this clonotype: The clone's antigen remains unknown. No qualities accompany the bases; no much larger clone lies one base away.

The chain uses TRBV5-4 and TRBJ2-1; a weak D assignment points to TRBD2 (6 bases agree). This material consisted of cultured CD8+ T cells from PBMCs, taken from culture after CMV antigen stimulation. The TCR was taken from a human donor in good health (CMV status not recorded). Some clones in this sample may be carry-over from other donors' samples. The bases read TGTGCCAGCAGTCTTATAGGATTAGCGGAAAGGAGCTCCTACAATGAGCAGTTCTTC. This gives the protein CASSLIGLAERSSYNEQFF.